This T cell receptor beta chain was recovered during a study of CD8 T cells in ankylosing spondylitis (dated by TCRdb to 2016 to 2017). Some background on the complete study: T cell receptor beta repertoires were profiled in healthy donors and ankylosing spondylitis patients so that disease-linked TCR variants could be found. Peripheral blood was sampled, and synovial fluid was additionally collected from ankylosing spondylitis patients. In total, the full study cohort was made up of 110 or so healthy donors and 25 ankylosing spondylitis patients.

This clonotype was detected many times. The antigen it binds to is not known. Nothing much larger sits one base from this clone, and base qualities are not available. CDR1 DFQATT and CDR2 SNEGSKA were looked up in the germline V gene (reference sequence). The CDR3 numbers 14 residues from cysteine through phenylalanine. The retained sequence is limited to the CDR3, 42 bases, with the frame set at the first base. From V the trimming removes 5 bases and from J it removes 6 bases, while the gene matches leave 8 bases of the junction unaccounted for. Data came from an Illumina HiSeq 2500. Quantitative 5'-RACE with molecular barcodes was used to prepare TCR beta libraries. Per the original workflow: A new computational method based on a probabilistic model of VDJ rearrangement was used to identify disease-linked TCR variants. TCRdb passed the public sequencing reads through fastp at Q25 and MiXCR, retaining productive beta sequences. CDR3 protein duplicates are merged, each entry listing the most common genes and DNA. TCRdb, rather than the study authors, made the V and J calls. The sample includes 150,000 or so distinct CDR3 sequences, with around 18% observed a single time. The ten largest clones add up to about 8% of the sample.

Broad study findings and their caveats: Significant enrichment of the disease-linked clones was reported in matched synovial fluid samples from ankylosing spondylitis patients. Blood from ankylosing spondylitis patients appeared to be characterized by a TCR beta motif made up of under ten highly homologous amino acid variants. Some TCR beta motif variants had previously been reported in synovial fluid and blood of reactive arthritis patients, which suggested common disease-initiation mechanisms. In peripheral blood, the disease-linked clones were found at relatively low frequencies and had a CD8+ phenotype.

This clonotype was sampled from a male donor with ankylosing spondylitis or in good health (not recorded which). Sequenced sample: blood, either unsorted or a sorted T cell fraction (not recorded which). This sequence uses TRBV20-1 and TRBJ2-2; 8 central nucleotides agree with TRBD2. CDR3 sequence: CSAPNSGKAGELFF. The nucleotide sequence is given as TGCAGTGCTCCTAATAGCGGGAAAGCCGGGGAGCTGTTTTTT.